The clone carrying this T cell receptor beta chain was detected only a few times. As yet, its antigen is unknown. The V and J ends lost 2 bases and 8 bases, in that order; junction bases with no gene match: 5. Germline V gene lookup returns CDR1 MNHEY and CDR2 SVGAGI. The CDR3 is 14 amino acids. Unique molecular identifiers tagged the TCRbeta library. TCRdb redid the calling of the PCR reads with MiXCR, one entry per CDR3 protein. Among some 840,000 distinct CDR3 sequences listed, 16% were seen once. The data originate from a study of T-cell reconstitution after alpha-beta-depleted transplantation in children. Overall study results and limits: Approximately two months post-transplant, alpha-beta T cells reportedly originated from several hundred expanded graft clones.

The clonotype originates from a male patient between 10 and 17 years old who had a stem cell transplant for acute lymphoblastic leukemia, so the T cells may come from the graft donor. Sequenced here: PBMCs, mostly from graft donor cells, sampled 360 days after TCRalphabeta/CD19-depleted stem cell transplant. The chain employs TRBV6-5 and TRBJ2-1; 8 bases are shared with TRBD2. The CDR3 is CASSYLGLADEQFF. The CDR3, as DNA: TGTGCCAGCAGTTACCTTGGACTAGCCGATGAGCAGTTCTTC.